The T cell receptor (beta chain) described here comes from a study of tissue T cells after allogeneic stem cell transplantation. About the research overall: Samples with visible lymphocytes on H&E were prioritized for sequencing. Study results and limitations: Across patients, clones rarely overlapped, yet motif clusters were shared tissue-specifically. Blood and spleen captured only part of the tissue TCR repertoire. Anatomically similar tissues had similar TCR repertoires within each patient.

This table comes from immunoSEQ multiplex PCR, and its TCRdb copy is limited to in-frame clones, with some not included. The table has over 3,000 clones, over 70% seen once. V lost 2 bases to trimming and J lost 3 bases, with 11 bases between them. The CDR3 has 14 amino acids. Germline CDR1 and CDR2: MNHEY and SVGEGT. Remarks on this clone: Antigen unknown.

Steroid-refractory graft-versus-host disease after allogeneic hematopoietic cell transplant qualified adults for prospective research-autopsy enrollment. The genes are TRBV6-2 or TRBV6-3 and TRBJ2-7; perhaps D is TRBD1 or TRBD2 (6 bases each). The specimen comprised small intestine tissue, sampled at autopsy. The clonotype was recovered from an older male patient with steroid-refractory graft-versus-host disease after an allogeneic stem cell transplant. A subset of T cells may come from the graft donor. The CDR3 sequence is CASSYVGGGYEQYF. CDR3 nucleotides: TGTGCCAGCAGTTACGTAGGAGGGGGCTACGAGCAGTACTTC.